The 8 T cell receptor beta chains below all came from one sample that was sequenced in a study of blood T cell repertoires in COVID-19. Assay used: immunoSEQ multiplex PCR; TCRdb lists only in-frame clones, some missing. The sample holds about 100,000 clones, about 89% seen once. The sequenced material came from peripheral blood. The receptors shown here come from a man aged 45-65 years with acute or convalescent COVID-19.

V gene TRBV2 combines with J gene TRBJ2-3, with D uncertain. The CDR3 sequence is 15 residues long. Trimming removed 3 bases at V and 2 bases at J, with 12 bases between. Germline CDR1 reads SNHLY; CDR2 reads FYNNEI. In DNA form, the CDR3 reads TGTGCCAGCAGTGAGGCGTCCAGCGTCACAGATACGCAGTATTTT. Translated, it gives CASSEASSVTDTQYF. The variable domain in full, with the rest retrieved from reference TRBV2 and TRBJ2-3, is EPEVTQTPSHQVTQMGQEVILRCVPISNHLYFYWYRQILGQKVEFLVSFYNNEISEKSEIFDDQFSVERPDGSNFTLKIRSTKLEDSAMYFCASSEASSVTDTQYFGPGTRLTVL.

This clone was recorded only once. The chain recombines TRBV5-8 with TRBJ1-5, with TRBD1 identical over 7 bases. Germline V gene data show CDR1 as SGHTS and CDR2 as YDEGEE. The CDR3 extends over 15 amino acids. Germline trimming cut 3 bases from V and 3 bases from J; bases unmatched to any gene: 6. CDR3 protein: CASSSGQVYNQPQHF. The CDR3 DNA is TGTGCCAGCAGCTCAGGACAGGTGTACAATCAGCCCCAGCATTTT.

This chain links TRBV11-2 with TRBJ2-7; TRBD2 is a possible D gene (6 bases). The V gene lost 5 bases and the J gene lost 4 bases, with 15 bases spanning the gap. This CDR3 has 14 residues. CDR1 is SGHAT, CDR2 FQNNGV, per germline. Here the CDR3 reads CASSLGTQGYEQYF. In DNA, the CDR3 is TGTGCCAGCAGCCTCGGGACTCAAGGATACGAGCAGTACTTC. The full variable domain, rest sourced from reference TRBV11-2 and TRBJ2-7, is EAGVAQSPRYKIIEKRQSVAFWCNPISGHATLYWYQQILGQGPKLLIQFQNNGVVDDSQLPKDRFSAERLKGVDSTLKIQPAKLEDSAVYLCASSLGTQGYEQYFGPGTRLTVT.

The genes are TRBV2 and TRBJ1-5; tentative D call: TRBD1 (6 bases). The V gene's germline CDR1 is SNHLY and CDR2 FYNNEI. The germline V and J ends were trimmed by 0 bases and 3 bases, with 9 bases remaining between them. This CDR3 spans 15 amino acids. The CDR3 is CASSEARGSNQPQHF. CDR3 sequence (DNA): TGTGCCAGCAGTGAAGCCAGGGGATCCAATCAGCCCCAGCATTTT.

This chain links TRBV7-2 with TRBJ2-7, with D unclear. Germline lookup yields CDR1 SGHTA and CDR2 FQGNSA. This CDR3 is 14 amino acids long. Trimming shortened V by 3 bases and J by 0 bases, and 9 bases separated the two germline ends. Here the CDR3 reads CASSFSGASYEQYF. The DNA of the CDR3 is TGTGCCAGCAGCTTCTCAGGCGCCTCCTACGAGCAGTACTTC.

The gene calls are TRBV5-1 and TRBJ2-7, with D tentatively TRBD1 (5 bases). The CDR3 contains 12 residues. Trimming removed 5 bases at V and 4 bases at J, with 10 bases between. From germline, CDR1 is SGHRS and CDR2 YFSETQ. The CDR3 DNA follows: TGCGCCAGCAGGGACACCACTTACGAGCAGTACTTC. This gives the protein CASRDTTYEQYF.

The genes are TRBV11-2 and TRBJ1-5; 8 nucleotides agree with TRBD1. CDR3 length: 14 residues. Trimming at V came to 5 bases and at J to 6 bases, leaving 6 bases not matched to a gene. Germline assignment: CDR1 SGHAT and CDR2 FQNNGV. The CDR3 protein is CASSPGTGFQPQHF. CDR3 nucleotides: TGTGCCAGCAGCCCCGGGACAGGCTTTCAGCCCCAGCATTTT.

The chain links TRBV25-1 to TRBJ2-7; tentatively, D is TRBD2 (5 bases). V lost 6 bases and J 7 bases, leaving 10 bases between the germline ends. CDR1 MGHDK and CDR2 SYGVNS come from the germline V gene. The CDR3 sequence is 11 residues long. The CDR3: CASSPGMEQYF. CDR3 bases: TGTGCCAGCAGCCCGGGGATGGAGCAGTACTTC.